The rows below give T cell receptor beta chains drawn from one sample of a study of blood T cell repertoires in COVID-19. Using immunoSEQ multiplex PCR, the repertoire was profiled, and TCRdb retains in-frame clones only, with some absent. The sample holds under 65,000 clones, under 95% seen once. The material sequenced was peripheral blood. These receptors came from a man aged 50-59 years with acute or convalescent COVID-19. Each CDR3 is given with its conserved first and last residue. A D gene is named only where the DNA matches it firmly. Clone sizes are given selectively: once, few, many, or a class where the clone is expanded.

cdr3_nt: TGTGCCAGCAGCTTACTGGCTAGCGGGGGGGCGACAGATACGCAGTATTTT; cdr3_aa: CASSLLASGGATDTQYF; d_call: TRBD2; v_call: TRBV7-3; clone_size: -; j_call: TRBJ2-3
cdr3_nt: TGTGCCAGCAGGCAGACTAGCGGGGGGAACACAGATACGCAGTATTTT; cdr3_aa: CASRQTSGGNTDTQYF; d_call: TRBD2; v_call: TRBV7-2; clone_size: -; j_call: TRBJ2-3
cdr3_nt: TGTGCCACCAGTGAGGGGACAGGGAATCCAACTAATGAAAAACTGTTTTTT; cdr3_aa: CATSEGTGNPTNEKLFF; d_call: TRBD1; v_call: TRBV24-1; clone_size: -; j_call: TRBJ1-4
cdr3_nt: TGTGCCAGCAGCTTATCGGGACAGGGAAGGGTTACTGGAAACACCATATATTTT; cdr3_aa: CASSLSGQGRVTGNTIYF; d_call: TRBD1; v_call: TRBV11-2; clone_size: -; j_call: TRBJ1-3
cdr3_nt: TGTGCCAGCAGCGCGACTTTTAACAGGGCCGAGCAGTACTTC; cdr3_aa: CASSATFNRAEQYF; d_call: -; v_call: TRBV9; clone_size: -; j_call: TRBJ2-7
cdr3_nt: TGTGCCAGCAGCTATTTACAGGGGAACACTGAAGCTTTCTTT; cdr3_aa: CASSYLQGNTEAFF; d_call: -; v_call: TRBV6-5; clone_size: -; j_call: TRBJ1-1
cdr3_nt: TGTGCCAGCAGCCCGGGGGGTCCCACTGAAGCTTTCTTT; cdr3_aa: CASSPGGPTEAFF; d_call: -; v_call: TRBV7-2; clone_size: -; j_call: TRBJ1-1
cdr3_nt: TGTGCCACCAGCAGACCGGGGGATTCAGATACGCAGTATTTT; cdr3_aa: CATSRPGDSDTQYF; d_call: -; v_call: TRBV15; clone_size: -; j_call: TRBJ2-3
cdr3_nt: TGTGCCTGGAGTCCGGTGGCTAACTATGGCTACACCTTC; cdr3_aa: CAWSPVANYGYTF; d_call: -; v_call: TRBV30; clone_size: -; j_call: TRBJ1-2
cdr3_nt: TGTGCCTGGAGAGCAACGGCCGTTACGGGACCCCTCCACTTT; cdr3_aa: CAWRATAVTGPLHF; d_call: -; v_call: TRBV30; clone_size: -; j_call: TRBJ1-6
cdr3_nt: TGTGCCTGGGGCCGCGGATCACCCCTCCACTTT; cdr3_aa: CAWGRGSPLHF; d_call: -; v_call: TRBV30; clone_size: -; j_call: TRBJ1-6
cdr3_nt: TGCGCCAGCAGCCTCCTAGGCCGCCCGGCTGAAGCTTTCTTT; cdr3_aa: CASSLLGRPAEAFF; d_call: -; v_call: TRBV4-1; clone_size: -; j_call: TRBJ1-1
cdr3_nt: TGCGCCAGCAGCCAAGATCCGGGGACAGGCGAGTGGACTGGGGCCAACGTCCTGACTTTC; cdr3_aa: CASSQDPGTGEWTGANVLTF; d_call: TRBD1; v_call: TRBV4-1; clone_size: -; j_call: TRBJ2-6
cdr3_nt: TGTGCCAGCTCACCACGCTCCTCGAGAGTGACTAACTATGGCTACACCTTC; cdr3_aa: CASSPRSSRVTNYGYTF; d_call: -; v_call: TRBV18; clone_size: once; j_call: TRBJ1-2
cdr3_nt: TGTGCCAGCAGAGAACTAGCGGCCAACACAGATACGCAGTATTTT; cdr3_aa: CASRELAANTDTQYF; d_call: TRBD2; v_call: TRBV2; clone_size: -; j_call: TRBJ2-3
cdr3_nt: TGTGCCAGCAGCTCAGCGGATAAAGAGACCCAGTACTTC; cdr3_aa: CASSSADKETQYF; d_call: -; v_call: TRBV7-3; clone_size: -; j_call: TRBJ2-5
cdr3_nt: TGTGCCAGCAGCTTATTCCATAGTACGGACAGGGTAAATTCACCCCTCCACTTT; cdr3_aa: CASSLFHSTDRVNSPLHF; d_call: TRBD1; v_call: TRBV11-2; clone_size: -; j_call: TRBJ1-6
cdr3_nt: TGTGCCAGCACACTGACCACGGAGGATTCACCCCTCCACTTT; cdr3_aa: CASTLTTEDSPLHF; d_call: -; v_call: TRBV6-5; clone_size: -; j_call: TRBJ1-6
cdr3_nt: TGTGCCAGCAGCTCTACGACAGGGGCAGGCGCCTATGGCTACACCTTC; cdr3_aa: CASSSTTGAGAYGYTF; d_call: TRBD1; v_call: TRBV7-8; clone_size: -; j_call: TRBJ1-2
cdr3_nt: TGTGCCAGCAGTTTAAAGGGTTTGGACCGGGATTTTTATCAGCCCCAGCATTTT; cdr3_aa: CASSLKGLDRDFYQPQHF; d_call: -; v_call: TRBV28; clone_size: -; j_call: TRBJ1-5
cdr3_nt: TGTGCCAGCAGCTTAAGCCTCTACTCTGGAAACACCATATATTTT; cdr3_aa: CASSLSLYSGNTIYF; d_call: -; v_call: TRBV7-6; clone_size: -; j_call: TRBJ1-3
cdr3_nt: TGTGCCTGGCAAGAAGGGGCTTATAGCAATCAGCCCCAGCATTTT; cdr3_aa: CAWQEGAYSNQPQHF; d_call: -; v_call: TRBV30; clone_size: -; j_call: TRBJ1-5
cdr3_nt: TGTGCCAGCAGTGAAATGTTTGGGACAGGGGGTTCACCCCTCCACTTT; cdr3_aa: CASSEMFGTGGSPLHF; d_call: TRBD1; v_call: TRBV6-1; clone_size: -; j_call: TRBJ1-6
cdr3_nt: TGTGCCAGCAGTTACCTCGGACAGGGTCATACTGAAGCTTTCTTT; cdr3_aa: CASSYLGQGHTEAFF; d_call: TRBD1; v_call: TRBV6-2/TRBV6-3; clone_size: -; j_call: TRBJ1-1
cdr3_nt: TGTGCCACCAGTGGGCTAGACAGGGGATCTGGAAACACCATATATTTT; cdr3_aa: CATSGLDRGSGNTIYF; d_call: TRBD1; v_call: TRBV24-1; clone_size: -; j_call: TRBJ1-3
cdr3_nt: TGTGCCAGCAGCTTAGGGGGCGCAGGGGTTAGCAATCAGCCCCAGCATTTT; cdr3_aa: CASSLGGAGVSNQPQHF; d_call: -; v_call: TRBV7-2; clone_size: -; j_call: TRBJ1-5